The next 28 T cell receptor beta chains were all read from a single sample in a study of blood T cell repertoires in COVID-19. The method was immunoSEQ multiplex PCR; TCRdb's version includes in-frame clones alone and lacks a portion of them. Seen here are about 440,000 clones, 87% observed once, and the top ten hold roughly 1.9%. Sequenced sample: PBMCs or T cells enriched from blood (not recorded which). Receptors originate from a woman aged 18-35 years with acute COVID-19.

J is TRBJ2-7 and V is TRBV5-6, with 8 bases aligning to TRBD2. The V gene's germline CDR1 is SGHDT and CDR2 YYEEEE. There are 16 residues in the CDR3. J lost 1 base, V lost 5 bases, and 11 bases had no gene match. The CDR3 bases are TGTGCCAGCAGTCGGATGGCGACTAGCGATTCCTACGAGCAGTACTTC. Residues: CASSRMATSDSYEQYF. Looking up the rest from reference TRBV5-6 and TRBJ2-7 gives the full variable domain: DAGVTQSPTHLIKTRGQQVTLRCSPKSGHDTVSWYQQALGQGPQFIFQYYEEEERQRGNFPDRFSGHQFPNYSSELNVNALLLGDSALYLCASSRMATSDSYEQYFGPGTRLTVT.

V is TRBV7-2 and J is TRBJ2-3; 7 bases are a match to TRBD2. The CDR3 extends over 15 amino acids. Germline CDR1 reads SGHTA; CDR2 reads FQGNSA. V was pared by 8 bases and J by 6 bases, with 14 bases of the junction left unmatched. The CDR3 reads CASRLRWEGLDTQYF. In nucleotides, the CDR3 is TGTGCCAGCCGGCTCAGATGGGAGGGCCTCGATACGCAGTATTTT.

Regarding this clone: The same CDR3 also results from other DNA sequences found in this sample. The chain carries TRBV7-2 and TRBJ1-5; D unclear. This CDR3 is built from 14 residues. From germline, CDR1 is SGHTA and CDR2 FQGNSA. Trimming took 0 bases from V and 4 from J, leaving 7 bases between them. CDR3 DNA sequence: TGTGCCAGCAGCTTAGCAGGCGGAAATCAGCCCCAGCATTTT. It codes for CASSLAGGNQPQHF.

This rearrangement joins TRBV11-2 to TRBJ2-3; D perhaps matches TRBD2 (6 bases). In germline, CDR1 is SGHAT, CDR2 FQNNGV. Trimming stripped 4 bases from V and 0 bases from J, with 11 bases between. CDR3 length: 15 amino acids. The CDR3 DNA reads TGTGCCAGCAGCTCTGCGGAGGGAAGCACAGATACGCAGTATTTT. Its translation is CASSSAEGSTDTQYF.

The CDR3 coding sequence is TGTGCCATCAGTGAGGTCAGGGGAAGCAATCAGCCCCAGCATTTT. It codes for CAISEVRGSNQPQHF. This chain uses TRBV10-3 with TRBJ1-5; a weak D match, TRBD1 (6 bases). Trimming left V 2 bases short and J 1 base short, with 9 bases between. The germline gives CDR1 ENHRY, CDR2 SYGVKD. The CDR3 loop spans 15 amino acids.

This chain links TRBV21-1 with TRBJ2-3; the D call TRBD1 from the table was never checked on the DNA. TRBV21-1 is classified as a pseudogene. This CDR3 region has 16 residues. As DNA, the CDR3 is TGTGCCAGCAGCAGCAAACAGGGGGACCTCACAGATACGCAGTATTTT. This translates into CASSSKQGDLTDTQYF.

The rearrangement joins TRBV9 to TRBJ1-3; 12 bases fit TRBD1. The CDR3 sequence is 15 residues long. Germline V gene sequence: CDR1 SGDLS, CDR2 YYNGEE. Trimming removed 4 bases from V and 8 bases from J; junction bases left unmatched: 7. The CDR3 nucleotides read TGTGCCAGCAGCCCGGGGACAGGGGGCTGGGACACCATATATTTT. Its translation: CASSPGTGGWDTIYF.

The rearrangement uses TRBV7-3 and TRBJ1-2; D remains unclear. Germline CDR1 and CDR2: SGHTA and FQGTGA. With 2 bases removed from V and 4 bases from J, the gap between germline ends came to 8 bases. CDR3 size: 13 residues. In nucleotides, the CDR3 is TGTGCCAGCAGCTTAGGAGCATCCTATGGCTACACCTTC. This encodes CASSLGASYGYTF.

This clone was observed a few times. The chain is built from TRBV12-3 or TRBV12-4 and TRBJ1-1; 7 bases map to TRBD1. This CDR3 is 13 amino acids long. After removal of 6 bases from V and 4 bases from J, the junction contained 5 bases not matched to a gene. CDR3 region: CASSLNRGTEAFF. For the CDR3, the DNA is TGTGCCAGCAGCCTTAACAGGGGCACTGAAGCTTTCTTT.

The V and J genes are TRBV27 and TRBJ1-6; D gene unclear. Germline CDR1 MNHEY, CDR2 SMNVEV (reference sequence). Trimming pared 0 bases from V and 9 bases from J, leaving 6 bases between. The CDR3 length is 13 residues. Here the CDR3 reads CASSLSSFSPLHF. CDR3 coding DNA: TGTGCCAGCAGTTTATCCAGTTTTTCACCCCTCCACTTT.

V gene TRBV19 combines with J gene TRBJ2-3, with D possibly matching TRBD2 (5 bases). This CDR3 region has 15 residues. Trimming took off 0 bases at V and 2 bases at J, with 9 bases between the two ends. The germline V gene encodes CDR1 LNHDA and CDR2 SQIVND (reference sequence). The DNA for the CDR3 is TGTGCCAGTAGTATAGAGCCGGGAACCACAGATACGCAGTATTTT. Amino acids: CASSIEPGTTDTQYF.

This clone has a single count. The rearrangement joins TRBV7-6 to TRBJ2-2; possibly TRBD1 for D (6 bases). V lost 4 bases and J lost 7, with 10 bases in between. Germline loops: CDR1 SGHVS, CDR2 FNYEAQ. This CDR3 spans 13 amino acids. CDR3 coding DNA: TGTGCCAGCAGCTCCACAGGGTTCGGGGAGCTGTTTTTT. Translation gives CASSSTGFGELFF.

In this sample, this clone turned up once. The CDR3 sequence is CASSNPGRGAFF. The CDR3 nucleotides are TGTGCCAGCAGCAACCCCGGGCGGGGAGCTTTCTTT. This sequence joins TRBV7-2 and TRBJ1-1; D gene unclear. CDR1 SGHTA and CDR2 FQGNSA come from the germline V gene. V gave up 5 bases and J gave up 10 bases, with 14 bases separating them. This CDR3 region has 12 residues.

The chain couples TRBV24-1 to TRBJ1-5, with a possible D match to TRBD1 (5 bases). The CDR3 has 13 residues. Per the germline V gene, CDR1 is KGHDR and CDR2 is SFDVKD. V lost 3 bases, J lost 7 bases, and 9 bases lay in between. This chain's CDR3 is CATSDGQGQPQHF. The CDR3 nucleotides are TGTGCCACCAGTGATGGTCAGGGCCAGCCCCAGCATTTT.

The DNA of the CDR3 is TGTGCCAGCAGTGGACAGGGCACAGATACGCAGTATTTT. Residues: CASSGQGTDTQYF. The gene calls are TRBV28 and TRBJ2-3, with 7 bases that match TRBD1. CDR3 length equals 13 residues. The V gene's germline CDR1 is MDHEN and CDR2 SYDVKM. With 5 bases clipped from V and 1 base from J, the junction kept 0 bases outside the gene matches. The full variable domain, completed using reference TRBV28 and TRBJ2-3, is DVKVTQSSRYLVKRTGEKVFLECVQDMDHENMFWYRQDPGLGLRLIYFSYDVKMKEKGDIPEGYSVSREKKERFSLILESASTNQTSMYLCASSGQGTDTQYFGPGTRLTVL.

The chain carries TRBV12-3 or TRBV12-4 and TRBJ1-1, with D possibly being TRBD1 (6 bases). CDR3 length: 13 amino acids. Trimming shortened V by 6 bases and J by 4 bases, and 12 bases separated the two germline ends. CDR3 nucleotides: TGTGCCAGCAGCAAAAAAGGGGGCACTGAAGCTTTCTTT. Amino acid sequence: CASSKKGGTEAFF.

The CDR3 loop reads CASSQVRLAGGYEQYF. The DNA of the CDR3 is TGTGCCAGCAGCCAAGTCAGACTAGCGGGTGGGTACGAGCAGTACTTC. The V gene is TRBV3-1 (or the pseudogene TRBV3-2), the J gene TRBJ2-7; the match to TRBD2 covers 10 bases. This CDR3 comprises 16 residues. CDR1 is LGHDT and CDR2 is YNNKEL in the germline V gene (reference sequence). Trimming took 1 base from V and 4 from J; bases not matched to a gene: 7.

The V call is TRBV5-5, the J call TRBJ2-7; tentative D call: TRBD2 (6 bases). The V end lost 3 bases, the J end lost 3 bases, and 10 bases lay between the germline ends. CDR1 is SGHKS and CDR2 is YYEKEE in the germline V gene (reference sequence). CDR3 length: 13 residues. CDR3 amino acids: CASSSTRIYEQYF. In DNA form, the CDR3 reads TGTGCCAGCAGCTCGACTAGAATCTACGAGCAGTACTTC.

The J gene is TRBJ1-1, the V gene TRBV29-1; tentative D call: TRBD1 (5 bases). The CDR3 is made up of 13 amino acids. CDR1 and CDR2 from the germline V gene are SQVTM and ANQGSEA. V lost 1 base to trimming and J lost 5 bases, with 11 bases between them. CDR3 in amino acids: CSVEGQGWTEAFF. In DNA form, the CDR3 reads TGCAGCGTTGAAGGTCAGGGATGGACTGAAGCTTTCTTT.

V and J are TRBV5-4 and TRBJ2-3; 7 bases fit TRBD2. Germline CDR1 and CDR2: SGHNT and YYREEE (reference sequence). The CDR3 has 14 residues. With 2 bases clipped from V and 4 bases from J, the junction kept 4 bases outside the gene matches. The CDR3 coding sequence is TGTGCCAGCAGCTTAACTAGCGCAGCAGATACGCAGTATTTT. Translation gives CASSLTSAADTQYF. Using reference TRBV5-4 and TRBJ2-3 for the parts outside the CDR3, the full variable domain is ETGVTQSPTHLIKTRGQQVTLRCSSQSGHNTVSWYQQALGQGPQFIFQYYREEENGRGNFPPRFSGLQFPNYSSELNVNALELDDSALYLCASSLTSAADTQYFGPGTRLTVL.

The V and J genes are TRBV15 and TRBJ1-6; 8 bases align to TRBD1. CDR1 is LNHNV, CDR2 YYDKDF, per germline (reference sequence). The CDR3 sequence is 17 residues long. V was pared by 6 bases and J by 0 bases, with 7 bases of the junction left unmatched. The CDR3 loop is CATRRTGGSSYNSPLHF. The DNA for the CDR3 is TGTGCCACCAGGAGAACAGGGGGTAGCTCCTATAATTCACCCCTCCACTTT.

This rearrangement joins TRBV3-1 (or the pseudogene TRBV3-2) to TRBJ2-5; the D gene is possibly TRBD2 (5 bases). The germline V gene has CDR1 LGHDT and CDR2 YNNKEL (reference sequence). The ends were cut back, 3 bases at V and 0 bases at J, with 14 bases in the middle. This CDR3 is 16 amino acids long. The CDR3 region is CASSHPRGAYQETQYF. The CDR3 DNA reads TGTGCCAGCAGCCACCCCCGGGGAGCGTACCAAGAGACCCAGTACTTC.

This chain uses TRBV5-1 with TRBJ1-6; D is uncertain. CDR1 is SGHRS and CDR2 is YFSETQ in the germline V gene. Trimming took off 5 bases at V and 10 bases at J, with 10 bases between the two ends. This CDR3 region has 12 residues. The CDR3, as DNA: TGCGCCAGCAGGTCTCTCGAGTCACCCCTCCACTTT. It specifies CASRSLESPLHF. Drawing the rest from reference TRBV5-1 and TRBJ1-6, the complete variable domain is KAGVTQTPRYLIKTRGQQVTLSCSPISGHRSVSWYQQTPGQGLQFLFEYFSETQRNKGNFPGRFSGRQFSNSRSEMNVSTLELGDSALYLCASRSLESPLHFGNGTRLTVT.

CDR3 protein: CASSAPGKLLNTEAFF. The DNA for the CDR3 is TGTGCCAGCAGTGCCCCGGGTAAGTTATTGAACACTGAAGCTTTCTTT. The rearrangement uses TRBV6-1 and TRBJ1-1; D is uncertain. This CDR3 comprises 16 residues. Germline-derived CDR1 and CDR2 are MNHNS and SASEGT. Trimming removed 4 bases at V and 0 bases at J, with 15 bases between.

J is TRBJ1-6 and V is TRBV21-1. TRBV21-1 is tagged as a pseudogene. This CDR3 region has 16 residues. CDR3: CASTRTFSSYNSPLHF. DNA of the CDR3: TGTGCCAGCACCCGGACTTTTAGCTCCTATAATTCACCCCTCCACTTT.

The gene calls are TRBV15 and TRBJ2-7; 10 bases map to TRBD2. The CDR3 sequence is 15 residues long. CDR1 is LNHNV, CDR2 YYDKDF, per germline (reference sequence). V shed 5 bases and J 8 bases; nucleotides not matched to a gene: 12. The CDR3 protein is CATSPTILAGNQQYF. CDR3 coding DNA: TGTGCCACCAGCCCCACGATACTAGCGGGAAACCAGCAGTACTTC.

V and J are TRBV11-2 and TRBJ1-2; unclear D gene. Trimming pared 8 bases from V and 4 bases from J, leaving 8 bases between. Germline V gene sequence: CDR1 SGHAT, CDR2 FQNNGV. There are 11 residues in the CDR3. This chain's CDR3 is CASSNGYGYTF. The DNA for the CDR3 is TGTGCCAGCTCTAATGGCTATGGCTACACCTTC.

This clone was found a few times. This chain uses TRBV28 with TRBJ1-5; D unresolved. V was shortened by 2 bases and J by 0 bases, with 8 bases between the two germline ends. The CDR3 consists of 15 residues. Germline assignment: CDR1 MDHEN and CDR2 SYDVKM. The CDR3 spells CASSLLTLSNQPQHF. The CDR3 coding sequence is TGTGCCAGCAGTTTACTCACTCTTAGCAATCAGCCCCAGCATTTT.